These 28 T cell receptor beta chains share one sample of origin, sequenced in a study of blood T cell repertoires in COVID-19. Clones were sequenced by immunoSEQ multiplex PCR, and TCRdb holds only the in-frame ones, with some missing. The sample records around 100,000 clones, 65% to 85% being singletons. The sequenced material came from peripheral blood. These receptors were obtained from a man aged 45 to 65 with acute or convalescent COVID-19.

The chain combines TRBV7-3 with TRBJ2-3; 7 nucleotides agree with TRBD2. This CDR3 has 17 amino acids. The V gene's germline CDR1 is SGHTA and CDR2 FQGTGA. After removal of 2 bases from V and 1 base from J, the junction contained 9 bases not matched to a gene. This CDR3 is CASSLGGRAGGTDTQYF. The CDR3 DNA reads as TGTGCCAGCAGCTTAGGGGGACGCGCGGGGGGCACAGATACGCAGTATTTT.

This chain joins TRBV5-6 and TRBJ1-6; no reliable D call. The CDR3 loop spans 14 amino acids. The V end was cut by 3 bases, the J end by 9 bases, with 13 bases between. Germline values: CDR1 SGHDT, CDR2 YYEEEE. The CDR3 nucleotides are TGTGCCAGCAGCTGGGAGTTAGGCACTTCACCCCTCCACTTT. Its protein product is CASSWELGTSPLHF.

The chain employs TRBV6-5 and TRBJ1-5, with no clear D. The CDR3 has 13 amino acids. Between the trimmed V and J ends, which lost 8 bases and 3 bases, there was a span of 11 bases. Germline CDR1 is MNHEY and CDR2 is SVGAGI. This CDR3 reads CASLTAANQPQHF. The CDR3 region has the DNA TGTGCCAGCCTCACAGCAGCCAATCAGCCCCAGCATTTT.

The chain links TRBV12-3 or TRBV12-4 to TRBJ1-4; D is uncertain. V was trimmed by 6 bases and J by 4 bases, leaving 6 bases between them. The CDR3 is 12 residues long. The CDR3 reads CASSPSNEKLFF. CDR3 DNA: TGTGCCAGCAGCCCCAGTAATGAAAAACTGTTTTTT.

This rearrangement joins TRBV15 to TRBJ1-1; D remains ambiguous. This CDR3 has 14 residues. V was cut by 0 bases and J by 5 bases, with 10 bases left in between. Germline V gene data show CDR1 as LNHNV and CDR2 as YYDKDF (reference sequence). The CDR3 nucleotides are TGTGCCACCAGCAGAGAGAGGTTTGGGACTGAAGCTTTCTTT. Its translation is CATSRERFGTEAFF.

The CDR3 is CASSIGFSGANVLTF. The CDR3 DNA is TGTGCCAGCAGTATCGGGTTCTCTGGGGCCAACGTCCTGACTTTC. The chain recombines TRBV2 with TRBJ2-6, with D hard to call. The germline gives CDR1 SNHLY, CDR2 FYNNEI. Between the trimmed V and J ends, which lost 5 bases and 0 bases, there was a span of 8 bases. There are 15 residues in the CDR3.

This clone was detected only a few times. The V gene is TRBV18, the J gene TRBJ2-2; no firm D call. This CDR3 has 15 residues. Germline V gene sequence: CDR1 KGHSH, CDR2 LQKENI. The ends were cut back, 3 bases at V and 0 bases at J, with 8 bases in the middle. The CDR3 DNA reads TGTGCCAGCTCACCGTCACCAGCGAACACCGGGGAGCTGTTTTTT. Translation gives CASSPSPANTGELFF.

This chain joins TRBV19 and TRBJ2-1, with 13 bases fitting TRBD2. CDR3 size: 16 residues. CDR1 is LNHDA and CDR2 is SQIVND in the germline V gene (reference sequence). V lost 3 bases, J lost 15 bases, and 14 bases stayed unmatched. The CDR3: CASSIDTSGGAGYPFF. The CDR3 DNA reads TGTGCCAGTAGTATTGATACTAGCGGGGGGGCCGGTTATCCGTTCTTC.

This rearrangement joins TRBV5-5 to TRBJ2-7; possibly TRBD1 for D (7 bases). The V and J ends lost 0 bases and 6 bases respectively, with 19 bases between them. From germline, CDR1 is SGHKS and CDR2 YYEKEE (reference sequence). The CDR3 extends over 16 amino acids. CDR3 sequence reads: CASSLGPAQGGSEQYV. The CDR3 bases are TGTGCCAGCAGCTTGGGTCCTGCTCAGGGGGGCAGCGAGCAGTACGTC.

This chain connects TRBV4-2 to TRBJ2-3; 9 nucleotides align to TRBD1. The CDR3 runs 16 residues. V was clipped by 1 base and J by 6 bases; unmatched bases: 8. Germline V gives CDR1 LGHNA, CDR2 YNFKEQ. The CDR3 nucleotides read TGTGCCAGCAGCCAAGCAGATAACAGGGGGCACGATACGCAGTATTTT. Translation: CASSQADNRGHDTQYF.

CDR3 nucleotide sequence: TGTGCCAGCAGTTTAGGAGAAGGCTACGAGCAGTACTTC. It specifies CASSLGEGYEQYF. The chain employs TRBV28 and TRBJ2-7; D gene unclear. This CDR3 contains 13 residues. The V and J ends lost 2 bases and 3 bases respectively, with 8 bases between them. Germline CDR1 and CDR2: MDHEN and SYDVKM.

The V gene is TRBV28, the J gene TRBJ1-6, with D perhaps TRBD1 (5 bases). Trimming cost V 1 base and J 7 bases, with 14 bases left between them. Germline CDR1 MDHEN, CDR2 SYDVKM. This CDR3 contains 16 residues. The CDR3 DNA reads as TGTGCCAGCAGTTTATATCCGGGGGAGAAGAATTCACCCCTCCACTTT. Translating it yields CASSLYPGEKNSPLHF.

This chain links TRBV10-3 with TRBJ2-3; 7 positions match TRBD2. CDR1 ENHRY and CDR2 SYGVKD come from the germline V gene. This CDR3 is built from 16 residues. Trimming cost V 5 bases and J 2 bases; bases outside gene matches: 10. The CDR3 sequence: CAISTVSGAPTDTQYF. The CDR3, as DNA: TGTGCCATCAGTACGGTCAGCGGGGCGCCCACAGATACGCAGTATTTT.

The J gene is TRBJ1-4, the V gene TRBV9, with D possibly TRBD1 on 5 matching bases. Germline-derived CDR1 and CDR2 are SGDLS and YYNGEE. Trimming removed 4 bases at V and 8 bases at J, with 12 bases between. CDR3 size: 13 residues. The CDR3: CASSPGGGEKLFF. The CDR3 nucleotides are TGTGCCAGCAGCCCCGGGGGGGGAGAAAAACTGTTTTTT.

This chain joins TRBV9 and TRBJ2-3, with 7 bases that match TRBD2. Germline CDR1 is SGDLS and CDR2 is YYNGEE. J was trimmed by 4 bases and V by 0 bases; bases with no gene match: 2. The CDR3 extends over 14 amino acids. CDR3 protein: CASSVGGSADTQYF. DNA of the CDR3: TGTGCCAGCAGCGTAGGCGGGAGCGCAGATACGCAGTATTTT.

The genes are TRBV28 and TRBJ1-5; D may be TRBD1 (5 bases). Deletions cut 6 bases from V and 6 bases from J, with 15 bases between. Germline loops: CDR1 MDHEN, CDR2 SYDVKM. The CDR3 has 14 amino acids. CDR3 loop: CASSPGTAVQPQHF. The DNA for the CDR3 is TGTGCCAGCAGCCCTGGGACTGCCGTTCAGCCCCAGCATTTT.

The chain joins TRBV28 to TRBJ1-2; D is unclear. V was pared by 11 bases and J by 4 bases, with 14 bases between. The CDR3 runs 12 residues. CDR1 and CDR2 (germline): MDHEN, SYDVKM. This CDR3 reads CAALSSGYGYTF. The CDR3 coding sequence is TGTGCCGCACTATCATCGGGCTATGGCTACACCTTC.

The chain recombines TRBV11-3 with TRBJ2-1; TRBD1 is a possible D gene (5 bases). V was pared by 2 bases and J by 4 bases, with 6 bases between. From germline, CDR1 is SGHNT and CDR2 YENEEA. The CDR3 extends over 13 amino acids. CDR3 nucleotide sequence: TGTGCCAGCAGCTTACAGGGTTACAATGAGCAGTTCTTC. As protein: CASSLQGYNEQFF.

This chain joins TRBV19 and TRBJ2-1; 8 bases align to TRBD1. The V gene's germline CDR1 is LNHDA and CDR2 SQIVND (reference sequence). The CDR3 has 15 residues. V lost 7 bases and J lost 4; bases outside the gene matches: 9. CDR3 region: CASIGTGRGYNEQFF. In DNA form, the CDR3 reads TGTGCCAGTATAGGGACAGGTCGAGGGTACAATGAGCAGTTCTTC.

This sequence joins TRBV5-1 and TRBJ2-5, with 8 bases lining up with TRBD2. Germline V gives CDR1 SGHRS, CDR2 YFSETQ. The CDR3 consists of 15 residues. The V gene end was trimmed by 0 bases and the J gene end by 6 bases; junction bases not matched to a gene: 7. The CDR3 protein is CASSLVAGGQQTQYF. CDR3 nucleotide sequence: TGCGCCAGCAGCTTGGTCGCGGGGGGCCAGCAGACCCAGTACTTC.

The sample holds a few counts of this clone. The rearrangement links TRBV2 to TRBJ1-5; D is possibly TRBD1 (6 bases). This CDR3 region has 14 residues. Germline CDR1 and CDR2: SNHLY and FYNNEI. Trimming stripped 6 bases from V and 2 bases from J, with 11 bases between. CDR3 nucleotides: TGTGCCAGCAGCATACAGGGTCGCAATCAGCCCCAGCATTTT. The encoded protein is CASSIQGRNQPQHF.

This clone was observed a few times. V gene TRBV11-2 combines with J gene TRBJ1-5; 9 bases line up with TRBD1. This CDR3 is built from 14 residues. In germline, CDR1 is SGHAT, CDR2 FQNNGV. The V gene end was trimmed by 3 bases and the J gene end by 4 bases; junction bases not matched to a gene: 1. For the CDR3, the DNA is TGTGCCAGCAGCTTTGGGACAGGGAATCAGCCCCAGCATTTT. Amino acid sequence: CASSFGTGNQPQHF.

This chain connects TRBV12-3 or TRBV12-4 to TRBJ1-5, with D possibly TRBD1 on 6 matching bases. The CDR3 extends over 13 amino acids. V was pared by 5 bases and J by 5 bases, with 10 bases between. CDR3 amino acids: CASSTGLDQPQHF. In nucleotides, the CDR3 is TGTGCCAGCAGTACAGGGCTCGATCAGCCCCAGCATTTT.

The chain recombines TRBV13 with TRBJ2-3, with D maybe TRBD2 (5 bases). Per the germline V gene, CDR1 is PRHDT and CDR2 is FYEKMQ (reference sequence). V was trimmed by 7 bases and J by 2 bases, leaving 19 bases between them. The length of the CDR3 is 16 residues. The CDR3 region has the DNA TGTGCCAGCACGCCCATTCTGACTACCGACACAGATACGCAGTATTTT. It translates to CASTPILTTDTDTQYF.

The chain has TRBV9 and TRBJ1-1, with D hard to call. Germline lookup yields CDR1 SGDLS and CDR2 YYNGEE. Trimming stripped 0 bases from V and 7 bases from J, with 13 bases between. The CDR3 is 14 residues long. The CDR3 spells CASSVGGILDEAFF. CDR3 DNA: TGTGCCAGCAGCGTAGGAGGCATTCTCGATGAAGCTTTCTTT.

The chain joins TRBV15 to TRBJ1-1, with D possibly TRBD1 on 6 matching bases. Per the germline V gene, CDR1 is LNHNV and CDR2 is YYDKDF (reference sequence). Trimming pared 5 bases from V and 0 bases from J, leaving 16 bases between. This CDR3 has 16 residues. CDR3 sequence: CATSPREQGMNTEAFF. The CDR3 DNA is TGTGCCACCAGCCCCCGGGAACAGGGTATGAACACTGAAGCTTTCTTT.

The V and J genes are TRBV5-6 and TRBJ1-2; 12 bases align to TRBD1. There are 17 residues in the CDR3. V lost 6 bases, J lost 4 bases, and 13 bases stayed unmatched. Looked up from germline, CDR1 is SGHDT and CDR2 is YYEEEE. CDR3 in amino acids: CASIPGQGALLGYGYTF. CDR3 nucleotide sequence: TGTGCCAGCATTCCGGGACAGGGGGCCCTTTTAGGCTATGGCTACACCTTC.

The V call is TRBV24-1, the J call TRBJ1-2, with TRBD1 identical over 8 bases. The J segment lost 4 bases and the V segment lost 4 bases, leaving 4 bases of the junction unmatched. The CDR3 covers 14 residues. CDR1 and CDR2 from the germline V gene are KGHDR and SFDVKD. The CDR3 DNA follows: TGTGCCACCAGTGAGTCAGGGGGCTTCTATGGCTACACCTTC. It codes for CATSESGGFYGYTF.